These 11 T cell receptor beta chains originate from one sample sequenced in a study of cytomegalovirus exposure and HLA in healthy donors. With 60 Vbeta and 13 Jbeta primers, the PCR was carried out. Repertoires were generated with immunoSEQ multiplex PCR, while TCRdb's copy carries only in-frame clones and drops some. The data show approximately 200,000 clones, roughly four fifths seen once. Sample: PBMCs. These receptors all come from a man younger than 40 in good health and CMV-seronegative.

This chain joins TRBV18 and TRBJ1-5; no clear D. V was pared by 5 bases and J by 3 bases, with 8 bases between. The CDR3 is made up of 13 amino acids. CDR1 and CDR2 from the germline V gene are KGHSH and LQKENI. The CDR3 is CASSISINQPQHF. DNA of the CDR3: TGTGCCAGCTCAATCTCTATCAATCAGCCCCAGCATTTT.

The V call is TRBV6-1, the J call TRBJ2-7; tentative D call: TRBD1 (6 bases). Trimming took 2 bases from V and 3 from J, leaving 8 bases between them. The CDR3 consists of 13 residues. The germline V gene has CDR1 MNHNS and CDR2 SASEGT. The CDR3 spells CASSERDNYEQYF. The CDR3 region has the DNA TGTGCCAGCAGTGAAAGGGACAACTACGAGCAGTACTTC.

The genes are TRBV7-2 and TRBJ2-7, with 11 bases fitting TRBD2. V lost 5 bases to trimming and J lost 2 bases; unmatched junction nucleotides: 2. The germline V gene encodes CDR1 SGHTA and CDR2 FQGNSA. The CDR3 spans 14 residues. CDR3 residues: CASSGTSGPYEQYF. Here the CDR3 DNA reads TGTGCCAGCAGCGGGACTAGCGGCCCCTACGAGCAGTACTTC. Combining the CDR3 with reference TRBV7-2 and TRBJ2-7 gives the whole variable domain GAGVSQSPSNKVTEKGKDVELRCDPISGHTALYWYRQSLGQGLEFLIYFQGNSAPDKSGLPSDRFSAERTGGSVSTLTIQRTQQEDSAVYLCASSGTSGPYEQYFGPGTRLTVT.

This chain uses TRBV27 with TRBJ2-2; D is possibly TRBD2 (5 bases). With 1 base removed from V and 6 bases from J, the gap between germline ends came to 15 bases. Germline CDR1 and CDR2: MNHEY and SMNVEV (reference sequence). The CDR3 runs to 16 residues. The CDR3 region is CASSLWHGKSSGELFF. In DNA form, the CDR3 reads TGTGCCAGCAGTTTATGGCACGGGAAATCTTCCGGGGAGCTGTTTTTT.

CDR3 sequence reads: CASSPVEKLFF. CDR3 coding DNA: TGTGCCAGCAGCCCCGTTGAAAAACTGTTTTTT. J is TRBJ1-4 and V is TRBV21-1. TRBV21-1 has pseudogene status. The CDR3 is 11 amino acids.

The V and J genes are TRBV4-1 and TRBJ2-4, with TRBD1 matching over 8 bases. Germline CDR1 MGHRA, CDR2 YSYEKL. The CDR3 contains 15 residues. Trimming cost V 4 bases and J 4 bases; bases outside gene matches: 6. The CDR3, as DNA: TGCGCCAGCAGCCGAGAGACAGGGGTAAAAAACATTCAGTACTTC. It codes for CASSRETGVKNIQYF.

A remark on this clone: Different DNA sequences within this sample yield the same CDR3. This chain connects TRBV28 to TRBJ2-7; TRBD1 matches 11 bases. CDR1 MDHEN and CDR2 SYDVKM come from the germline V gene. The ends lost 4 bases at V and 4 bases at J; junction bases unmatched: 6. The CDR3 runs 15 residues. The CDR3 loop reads CASSSPGQGVYEQYF. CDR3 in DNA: TGTGCCAGCAGTTCCCCGGGACAGGGGGTATACGAGCAGTACTTC. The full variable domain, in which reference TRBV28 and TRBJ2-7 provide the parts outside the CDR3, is DVKVTQSSRYLVKRTGEKVFLECVQDMDHENMFWYRQDPGLGLRLIYFSYDVKMKEKGDIPEGYSVSREKKERFSLILESASTNQTSMYLCASSSPGQGVYEQYFGPGTRLTVT.

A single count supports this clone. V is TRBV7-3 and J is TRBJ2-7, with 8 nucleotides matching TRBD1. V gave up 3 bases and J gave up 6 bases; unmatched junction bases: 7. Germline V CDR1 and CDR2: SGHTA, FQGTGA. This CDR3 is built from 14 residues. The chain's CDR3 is CASSFAGQGGEQYF. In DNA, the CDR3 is TGTGCCAGCAGCTTCGCCGGACAGGGCGGCGAGCAGTACTTC.

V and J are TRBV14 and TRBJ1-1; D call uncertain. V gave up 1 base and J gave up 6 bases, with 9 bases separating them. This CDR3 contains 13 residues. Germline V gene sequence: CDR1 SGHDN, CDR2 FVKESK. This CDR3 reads CASSQAHGAEAFF. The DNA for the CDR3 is TGTGCCAGCAGCCAAGCCCACGGGGCTGAAGCTTTCTTT.

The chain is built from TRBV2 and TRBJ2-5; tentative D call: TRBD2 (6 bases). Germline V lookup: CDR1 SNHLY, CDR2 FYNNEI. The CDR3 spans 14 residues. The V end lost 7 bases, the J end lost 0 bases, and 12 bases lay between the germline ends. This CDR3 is CASKPGRYQETQYF. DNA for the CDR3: TGTGCCAGCAAACCAGGGAGGTACCAAGAGACCCAGTACTTC.

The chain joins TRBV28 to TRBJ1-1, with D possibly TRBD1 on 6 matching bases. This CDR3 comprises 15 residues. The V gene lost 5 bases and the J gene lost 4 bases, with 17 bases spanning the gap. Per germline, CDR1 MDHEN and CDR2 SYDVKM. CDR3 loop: CASSKGQPGGTEAFF. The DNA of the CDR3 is TGTGCCAGCAGTAAAGGACAGCCGGGGGGCACTGAAGCTTTCTTT.